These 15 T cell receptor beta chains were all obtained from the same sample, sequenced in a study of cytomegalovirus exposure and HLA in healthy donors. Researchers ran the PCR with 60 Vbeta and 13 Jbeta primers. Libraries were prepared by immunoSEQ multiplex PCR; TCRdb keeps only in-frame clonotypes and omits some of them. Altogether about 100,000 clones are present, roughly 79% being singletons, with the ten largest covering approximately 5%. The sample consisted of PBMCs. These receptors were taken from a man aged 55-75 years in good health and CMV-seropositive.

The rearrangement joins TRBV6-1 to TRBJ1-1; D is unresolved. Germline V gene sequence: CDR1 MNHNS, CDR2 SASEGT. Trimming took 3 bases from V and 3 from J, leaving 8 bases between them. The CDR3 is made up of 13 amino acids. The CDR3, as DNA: TGTGCCAGCAGTGAGGAGATGTACACTGAAGCTTTCTTT. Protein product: CASSEEMYTEAFF.

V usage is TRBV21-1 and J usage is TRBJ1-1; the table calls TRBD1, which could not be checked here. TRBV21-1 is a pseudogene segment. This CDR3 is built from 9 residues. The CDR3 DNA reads TGTGCCAGCACCAGATGCTGGTCCTTT. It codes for CASTRCWSF.

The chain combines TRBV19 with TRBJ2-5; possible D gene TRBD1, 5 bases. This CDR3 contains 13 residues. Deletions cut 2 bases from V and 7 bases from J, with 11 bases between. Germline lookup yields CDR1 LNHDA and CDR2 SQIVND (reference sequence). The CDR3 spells CASSIQPQGTQYF. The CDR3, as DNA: TGTGCCAGTAGTATACAACCCCAGGGGACCCAGTACTTC.

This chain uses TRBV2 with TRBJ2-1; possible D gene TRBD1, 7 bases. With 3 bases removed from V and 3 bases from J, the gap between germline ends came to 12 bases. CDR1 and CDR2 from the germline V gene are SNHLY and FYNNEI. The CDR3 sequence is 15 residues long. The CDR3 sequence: CASSESGDSYNEQFF. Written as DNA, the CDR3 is TGTGCCAGCAGTGAGTCGGGGGACAGCTACAATGAGCAGTTCTTC.

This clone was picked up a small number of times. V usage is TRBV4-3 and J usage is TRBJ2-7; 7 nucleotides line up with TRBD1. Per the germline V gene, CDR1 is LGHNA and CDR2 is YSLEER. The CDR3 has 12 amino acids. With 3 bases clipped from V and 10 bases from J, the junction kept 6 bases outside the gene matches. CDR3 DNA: TGCGCCAGCAGCCATGAGGGGGCATGCCAGTACTTC. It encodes CASSHEGACQYF.

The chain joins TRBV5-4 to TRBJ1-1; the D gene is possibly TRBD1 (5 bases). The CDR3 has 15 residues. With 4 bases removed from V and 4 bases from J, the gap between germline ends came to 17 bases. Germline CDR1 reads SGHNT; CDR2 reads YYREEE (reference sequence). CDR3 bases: TGTGCCAGCAGCCTAGAACTCAGGGTAAGCACTGAAGCTTTCTTT. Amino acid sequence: CASSLELRVSTEAFF.

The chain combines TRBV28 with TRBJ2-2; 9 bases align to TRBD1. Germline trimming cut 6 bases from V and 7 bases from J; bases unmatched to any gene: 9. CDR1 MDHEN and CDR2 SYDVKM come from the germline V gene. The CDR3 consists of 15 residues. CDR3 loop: CASRLRQGVNGELFF. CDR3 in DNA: TGTGCCAGCAGGCTCCGACAGGGGGTAAACGGGGAGCTGTTTTTT.

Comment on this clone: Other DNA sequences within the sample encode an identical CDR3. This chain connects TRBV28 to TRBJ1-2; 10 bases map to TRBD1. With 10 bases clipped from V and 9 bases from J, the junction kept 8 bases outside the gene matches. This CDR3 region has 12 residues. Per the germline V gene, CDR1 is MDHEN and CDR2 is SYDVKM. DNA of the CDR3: TGTGCCACCCCCGGGACAGGGGAGCGCTACACCTTC. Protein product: CATPGTGERYTF.

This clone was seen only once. CDR3 in amino acids: CAWSVLGGLGADTQYF. For the CDR3, the DNA is TGTGCCTGGAGTGTACTAGGAGGGCTCGGGGCAGATACGCAGTATTTT. This rearrangement joins TRBV30 to TRBJ2-3; a weak D match, TRBD2 (6 bases). The ends were cut back, 0 bases at V and 4 bases at J, with 17 bases in the middle. Germline V lookup: CDR1 GTSNPN, CDR2 SVGIG (reference sequence). The length of the CDR3 is 16 residues. Complete variable domain (other parts from reference TRBV30 and TRBJ2-3): SQTIHQWPATLVQPVGSPLSLECTVEGTSNPNLYWYRQAAGRGLQLLFYSVGIGQISSEVPQNLSASRPQDRQFILSSKKLLLSDSGFYLCAWSVLGGLGADTQYFGPGTRLTVL.

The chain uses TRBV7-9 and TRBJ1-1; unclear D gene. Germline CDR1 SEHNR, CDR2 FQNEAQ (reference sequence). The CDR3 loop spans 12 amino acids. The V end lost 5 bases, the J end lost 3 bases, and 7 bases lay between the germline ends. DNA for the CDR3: TGTGCCAGCAGCCCGGGGTACACTGAAGCTTTCTTT. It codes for CASSPGYTEAFF. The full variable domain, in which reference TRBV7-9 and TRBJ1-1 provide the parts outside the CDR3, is DTGVSQNPRHKITKRGQNVTFRCDPISEHNRLYWYRQTLGQGPEFLTYFQNEAQLEKSRLLSDRFSAERPKGSFSTLEIQRTEQGDSAMYLCASSPGYTEAFFGQGTRLTVV.

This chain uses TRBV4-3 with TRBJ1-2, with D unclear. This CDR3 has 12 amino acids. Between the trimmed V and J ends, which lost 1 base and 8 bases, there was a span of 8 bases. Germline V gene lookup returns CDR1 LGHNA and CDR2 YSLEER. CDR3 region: CASSQVPGGYTF. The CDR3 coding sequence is TGCGCCAGCAGCCAAGTACCCGGGGGCTACACCTTC.

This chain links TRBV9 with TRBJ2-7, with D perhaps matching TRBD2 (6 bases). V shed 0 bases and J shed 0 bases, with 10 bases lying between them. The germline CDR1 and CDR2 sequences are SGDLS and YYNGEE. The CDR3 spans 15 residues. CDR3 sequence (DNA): TGTGCCAGCAGCGTAGCTGCGACTAGCTCCTACGAGCAGTACTTC. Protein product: CASSVAATSSYEQYF.

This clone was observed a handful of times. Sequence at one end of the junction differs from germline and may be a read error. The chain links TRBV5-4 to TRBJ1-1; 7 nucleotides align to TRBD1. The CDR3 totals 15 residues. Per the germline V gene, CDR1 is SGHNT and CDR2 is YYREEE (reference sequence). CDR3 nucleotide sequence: TGCGCCAGCAGGTTTAATGACAGGGCCTACACTGAAGCTTTCTTT. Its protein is CASRFNDRAYTEAFF.

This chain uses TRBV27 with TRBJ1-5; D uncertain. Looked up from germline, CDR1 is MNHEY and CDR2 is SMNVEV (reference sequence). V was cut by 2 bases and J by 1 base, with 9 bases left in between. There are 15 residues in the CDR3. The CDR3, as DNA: TGTGCCAGCAGTTTAGGCCAGACAAGCAATCAGCCCCAGCATTTT. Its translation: CASSLGQTSNQPQHF.

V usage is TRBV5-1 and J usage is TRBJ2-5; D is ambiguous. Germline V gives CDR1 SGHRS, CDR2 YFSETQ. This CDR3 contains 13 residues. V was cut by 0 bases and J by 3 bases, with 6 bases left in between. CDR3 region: CASSLALEETQYF. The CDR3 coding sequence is TGCGCCAGCAGCTTGGCCCTAGAAGAGACCCAGTACTTC.